Described below is a single T cell receptor beta chain sequence and its context. Its target is unknown. CDR3 length equals 14 residues. Germline CDR1 and CDR2: SQVTM and ANQGSEA. The V and J ends lost 7 bases and 1 base, in that order; junction bases with no gene match: 6. Presence of unique molecular identifiers characterized the TCR beta cDNA libraries. MiXCR, applied by TCRdb to the PCR reads, yields one record per CDR3 protein. This repertoire shows some 890,000 distinct CDR3 sequences, around 50% found once; its top ten account for about 4.8%. These data belong to a study of post-analysis software for immune sequencing data. Overall study results and limits: Elevated frequency relative to controls characterized several TRBV segments in patients, TRBV5-6, TRBV5-1 and TRBV20-1 among them. Compared with controls, patients showed significantly lower normalized Chao1 diversity.

This TCR was sampled from a girl between 10 and 17 years old with multiple sclerosis. The sample was blood. V usage is TRBV29-1 and J usage is TRBJ2-3; 9 nucleotides line up with TRBD1. CDR3 protein: CSGNRDRGTDTQYF. The CDR3, as DNA: TGCAGCGGAAACCGGGACAGGGGCACAGATACGCAGTATTTT.